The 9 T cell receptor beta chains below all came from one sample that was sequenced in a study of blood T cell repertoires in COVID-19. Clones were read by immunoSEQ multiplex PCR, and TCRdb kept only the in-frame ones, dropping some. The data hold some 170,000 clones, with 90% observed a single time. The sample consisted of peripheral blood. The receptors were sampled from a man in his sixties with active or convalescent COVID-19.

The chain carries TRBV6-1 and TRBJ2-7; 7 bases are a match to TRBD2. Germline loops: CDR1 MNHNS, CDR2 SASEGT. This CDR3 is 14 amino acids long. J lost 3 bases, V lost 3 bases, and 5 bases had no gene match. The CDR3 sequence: CASSESSGSYEQYF. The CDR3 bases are TGTGCCAGCAGTGAGTCTAGCGGAAGCTACGAGCAGTACTTC.

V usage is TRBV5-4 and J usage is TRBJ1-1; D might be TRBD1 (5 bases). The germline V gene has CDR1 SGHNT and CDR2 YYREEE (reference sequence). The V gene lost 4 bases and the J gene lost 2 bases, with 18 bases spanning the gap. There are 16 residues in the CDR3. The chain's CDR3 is CASSETGRTGNTEAFF. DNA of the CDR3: TGTGCCAGCAGCGAGACCGGAAGAACAGGAAACACTGAAGCTTTCTTT.

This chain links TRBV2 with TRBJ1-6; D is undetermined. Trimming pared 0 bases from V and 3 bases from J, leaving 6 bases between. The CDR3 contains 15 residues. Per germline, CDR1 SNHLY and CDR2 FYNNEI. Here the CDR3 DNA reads TGTGCCAGCAGTGAAGCGCGTGTCTATAATTCACCCCTCCACTTT. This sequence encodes CASSEARVYNSPLHF.

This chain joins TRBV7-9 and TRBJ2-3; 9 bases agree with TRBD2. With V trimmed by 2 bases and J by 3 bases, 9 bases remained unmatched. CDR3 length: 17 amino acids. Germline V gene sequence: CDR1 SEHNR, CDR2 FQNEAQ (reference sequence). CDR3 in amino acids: CASSLISGGPGTDTQYF. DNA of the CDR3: TGTGCCAGCAGCTTAATAAGCGGGGGGCCAGGAACAGATACGCAGTATTTT.

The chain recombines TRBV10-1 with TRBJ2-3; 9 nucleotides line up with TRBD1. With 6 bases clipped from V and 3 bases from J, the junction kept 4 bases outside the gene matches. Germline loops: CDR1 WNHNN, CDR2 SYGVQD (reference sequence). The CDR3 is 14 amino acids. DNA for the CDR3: TGCGCCAGCAGAGGACAGGGGCGTACAGATACGCAGTATTTT. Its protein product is CASRGQGRTDTQYF.

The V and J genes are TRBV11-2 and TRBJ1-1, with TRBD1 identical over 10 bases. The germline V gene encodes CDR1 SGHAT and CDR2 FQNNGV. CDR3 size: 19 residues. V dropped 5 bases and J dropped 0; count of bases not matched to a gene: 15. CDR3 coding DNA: TGTGCCAGCAGCCGCACGCCGGGACAGGGGAAGGGCATGAACACTGAAGCTTTCTTT. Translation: CASSRTPGQGKGMNTEAFF.

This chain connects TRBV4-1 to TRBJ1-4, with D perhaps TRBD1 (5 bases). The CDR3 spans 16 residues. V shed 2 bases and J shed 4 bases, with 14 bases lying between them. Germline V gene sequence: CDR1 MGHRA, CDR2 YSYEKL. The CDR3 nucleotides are TGCGCCAGCAGCCAACCGAATCGACAGCTTAATGAAAAACTGTTTTTT. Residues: CASSQPNRQLNEKLFF.

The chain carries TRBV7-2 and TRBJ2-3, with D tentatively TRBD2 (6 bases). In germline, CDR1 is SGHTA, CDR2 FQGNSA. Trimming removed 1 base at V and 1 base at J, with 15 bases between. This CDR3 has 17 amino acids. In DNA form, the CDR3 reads TGTGCCAGCAGCTTAGTAGGTGGGGAGGTAGGCACAGATACGCAGTATTTT. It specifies CASSLVGGEVGTDTQYF.

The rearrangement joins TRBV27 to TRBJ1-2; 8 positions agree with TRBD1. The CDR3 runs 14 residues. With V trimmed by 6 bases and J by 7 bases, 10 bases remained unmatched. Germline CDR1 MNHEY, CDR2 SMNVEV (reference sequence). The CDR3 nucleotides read TGTGCCAGCAGGGCTTTGGACAGGGAGCTTGGCTACACCTTC. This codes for CASRALDRELGYTF.